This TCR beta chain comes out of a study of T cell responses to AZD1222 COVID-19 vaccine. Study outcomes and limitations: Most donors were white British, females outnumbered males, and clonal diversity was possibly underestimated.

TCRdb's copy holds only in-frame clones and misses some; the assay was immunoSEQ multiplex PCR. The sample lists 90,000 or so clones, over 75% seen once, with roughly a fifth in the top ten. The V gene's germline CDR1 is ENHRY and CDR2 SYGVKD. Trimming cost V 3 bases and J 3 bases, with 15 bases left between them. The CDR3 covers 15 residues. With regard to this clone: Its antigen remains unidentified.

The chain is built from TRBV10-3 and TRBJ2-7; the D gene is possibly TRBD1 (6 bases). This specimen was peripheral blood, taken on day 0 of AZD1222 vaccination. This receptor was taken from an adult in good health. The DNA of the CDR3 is TGTGCCATCAGTGATTTGACAGGTTCGAGCTACGAGCAGTACTTC. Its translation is CAISDLTGSSYEQYF.